This is a list of T cell receptor beta chains from one sample in a study of blood T cell repertoires in COVID-19. Using immunoSEQ multiplex PCR, the repertoire was profiled, and TCRdb retains in-frame clones only, with some absent. The sample holds about 100,000 clones; around 85% are singletons and the top ten take roughly 13%. Sequences were obtained from peripheral blood. The receptors here all came from a man over 45 with active or convalescent COVID-19. The CDR3 runs from the conserved cysteine through the conserved F or W. A D gene is named only where the DNA matches it firmly. Only some rows state a clone size, as once, few, many or a class for expanded clones.

d_call clone_size j_call v_call cdr3_aa cdr3_nt
- - TRBJ1-6 TRBV4-2 CASSQGQEGSPLHF TGTGCCAGCAGCCAAGGGCAAGAGGGCTCACCCCTCCACTTT
- - TRBJ1-4 TRBV19 CASSIPGTNEKLFF TGTGCCAGTAGTATCCCGGGGACTAATGAAAAACTGTTTTTT
TRBD2 - TRBJ2-1 TRBV6-6 CASSLGASGISYNEQFF TGTGCCAGCAGTCTCGGAGCTAGCGGGATCTCCTACAATGAGCAGTTCTTC
TRBD1 - TRBJ1-5 TRBV28 CASSLRGLGNQPQHF TGTGCCAGCAGCCTTAGGGGGCTTGGCAATCAGCCCCAGCATTTT
- - TRBJ2-7 TRBV10-1 CASSEGGSMGEQYF TGCGCCAGCAGTGAGGGCGGTTCGATGGGCGAGCAGTACTTC
- once TRBJ1-1 TRBV10-2 CASGGHFQGEAFF TGCGCCAGCGGGGGACACTTTCAGGGTGAAGCTTTCTTT
TRBD2 - TRBJ2-5 TRBV3-1/TRBV3-2 CASSQDGLAGEETQYF TGTGCCAGCAGCCAAGACGGACTAGCGGGAGAGGAGACCCAGTACTTC
TRBD1 - TRBJ2-3 TRBV19 CGDRGTTDTQYF TGTGGCGACAGGGGTACCACAGATACGCAGTATTTT
- - TRBJ1-4 TRBV5-1 CASSMTASTNEKLFF TGCGCCAGCAGCATGACAGCCTCAACTAATGAAAAACTGTTTTTT
- - TRBJ1-6 TRBV19 CASSAGRNSPLHF TGTGCCAGTAGTGCAGGGAGGAATTCACCCCTCCACTTT
- once TRBJ2-7 TRBV12-5 CASGFHGEQYF TGTGCTAGTGGTTTCCACGGCGAGCAGTACTTC
TRBD1 few TRBJ1-1 TRBV11-1 CASSLEYTGANTEAFF TGTGCCAGCAGCTTAGAGTATACAGGGGCTAACACTGAAGCTTTCTTT
- once TRBJ2-5 TRBV24-1 CATSDQRGQETQYF TGTGCCACCAGTGACCAGAGGGGGCAAGAGACCCAGTACTTC
- - TRBJ1-2 TRBV29-1 CSATDNYGYTF TGCAGCGCGACAGATAACTATGGCTACACCTTC
- - TRBJ2-1 TRBV3-1/TRBV3-2 CASSPQRGSYNEQFF TGTGCCAGCAGCCCTCAGCGAGGCTCCTACAATGAGCAGTTCTTC
- - TRBJ2-7 TRBV19 CASKGQGSDEQYF TGTGCCAGCAAGGGGCAGGGGAGCGACGAGCAGTACTTC
TRBD1 few TRBJ2-7 TRBV10-1 CASPGQRAYEQYF TGCGCCAGTCCGGGACAGAGAGCCTACGAGCAGTACTTC
TRBD2 - TRBJ2-1 TRBV2 CASIAGGPNYNEQFF TGTGCCAGCATAGCGGGAGGGCCAAACTACAATGAGCAGTTCTTC
TRBD1 - TRBJ1-1 TRBV10-3 CAIGQGRANTEAFF TGTGCCATCGGACAGGGTAGGGCGAACACTGAAGCTTTCTTT
- - TRBJ2-1 TRBV5-1 CASSLLTRPRSRDEQFF TGCGCCAGCAGCCTATTGACTAGACCCCGATCGAGGGATGAGCAGTTCTTC
TRBD1 - TRBJ1-1 TRBV5-5 CASSWGQGLTNTEAFF TGTGCCAGCAGCTGGGGACAGGGGTTAACGAACACTGAAGCTTTCTTT
TRBD2 - TRBJ2-1 TRBV6-1 CASSEGLAGGPYEQFF TGTGCCAGCAGTGAAGGACTAGCGGGAGGGCCATATGAGCAGTTCTTC
TRBD1 - TRBJ2-1 TRBV5-1 CASSLQTGGLNEQFF TGCGCCAGCAGCTTACAGACAGGGGGCCTGAATGAGCAGTTCTTC
TRBD2 - TRBJ2-3 TRBV7-2 CASSRGDTDTQYF TGTGCCAGCAGCCGGGGGGACACAGATACGCAGTATTTT
- - TRBJ1-6 TRBV6-1 CASSEATRSPLHF TGTGCCAGCAGTGAGGCGACGCGGTCACCCCTCCACTTT
- - TRBJ2-1 TRBV3-1/TRBV3-2 CASSLVSSSYNEQFF TGTGCCAGCAGCTTGGTTTCGAGCTCCTACAATGAGCAGTTCTTC
TRBD2 - TRBJ2-1 TRBV29-1 CSVHGTNYNEQFF TGCAGCGTTCATGGGACTAACTACAATGAGCAGTTCTTC
- - TRBJ2-7 TRBV5-6 CATKNRDIHSYEQYF TGTGCCACTAAGAACCGGGACATTCACTCCTACGAGCAGTACTTC
- - TRBJ2-2 TRBV15 CATSRGGGNTGELFF TGTGCCACCAGCAGAGGCGGGGGCAACACCGGGGAGCTGTTTTTT
- - TRBJ2-1 TRBV13 CASSLGTSYNEQFF TGTGCCAGCAGCTTAGGGACTAGCTACAATGAGCAGTTCTTC
TRBD2 - TRBJ2-1 TRBV19 CASSGWEGAVREQFF TGTGCCAGTAGTGGCTGGGAGGGTGCGGTAAGAGAGCAGTTCTTC
TRBD1 - TRBJ1-2 TRBV27 CASRPGQGANYGYTF TGTGCCAGCAGACCGGGACAGGGGGCAAACTATGGCTACACCTTC
- - TRBJ1-5 TRBV6-1 CASSETLDYTQHF TGTGCCAGCAGTGAGACTCTCGATTATACCCAGCATTTT
- - TRBJ1-2 TRBV6-5 CASSYSVSAGGYTF TGTGCCAGCAGTTACTCGGTCTCGGCGGGGGGCTACACCTTC
- once TRBJ2-3 TRBV28 CASSLAGSGWRSDTQYF TGTGCCAGCAGTTTAGCCGGCTCGGGTTGGAGGTCAGATACGCAGTATTTT
- - TRBJ2-3 TRBV12-5 CASGWASTDTQYF TGTGCTAGTGGCTGGGCCTCCACAGATACGCAGTATTTT
- - TRBJ2-1 TRBV7-3 CASSTPGNEQFF TGTGCCAGCAGCACCCCCGGGAATGAGCAGTTCTTC
- once TRBJ2-1 TRBV23-1 CASSRSRDNEQFF TGCGCCAGCAGTCGCTCGCGGGATAATGAGCAGTTCTTC
- - TRBJ1-1 TRBV5-1 CASSLDPGGFGTEAFF TGCGCCAGCAGCTTGGACCCAGGTGGGTTTGGCACTGAAGCTTTCTTT
TRBD2 - TRBJ2-3 TRBV7-3 CASSLFGPGLAAGSATDTQYF TGTGCCAGCAGCTTATTTGGCCCCGGACTAGCGGCAGGGTCGGCCACAGATACGCAGTATTTT
- - TRBJ2-1 TRBV7-3 CASSLKPSDMVQFF TGTGCCAGCAGCTTAAAGCCTAGCGATATGGTGCAGTTCTTC
TRBD1 - TRBJ2-1 TRBV28 CASSFGQGGYNEQFF TGTGCCAGCAGTTTCGGACAGGGTGGATACAATGAGCAGTTCTTC